What follows describes a single T cell receptor (beta chain). The antigen it binds to is not known. Per-base quality was not reported, and no clone a single base away is much larger than it. TCRbeta CDR3 regions were amplified from genomic DNA by means of the immunoSEQ Assay, a bias-controlled multiplex PCR. The study's own analysis went as follows. Within the assay, amplification of reference gene primers was used to estimate how many nucleated cells each sample contained. To quantify the absolute abundance of each unique TCRbeta CDR3 rearrangement, sequence reads were collapsed and filtered. Productive Simpson clonality was computed per sample as the square root of Simpson's diversity index over productive rearrangements. TCRdb's version of the immuneACCESS table is confined to in-frame rearrangements and falls short of the full clone set. An unresolved V gene accounts for under half of the shortfall where checked; the remainder is of unknown origin. That table supplies the V and J calls and clone size; D and trimming were determined from the DNA. The table for this sample lists some 200,000 clones; roughly 80% of them were counted only once. Less than 6% of the sample goes to the ten largest clones.

This record belongs to a study of blood T cell repertoires in COVID-19 (dated by TCRdb to 2018 to 2021). About the full investigation: Samples covering the acute and convalescent phases of COVID-19 were provided by collaborators in the United States, Italy and Spain. A de-identified subject ID, COVID-19 status, age in years and sex were almost always included in the sample metadata. Samples came from the ongoing ImmuneRACE study (first 160 participants) plus 1,254 subjects from 6 global collaborators. A freely available public database, intended as a resource for researchers studying the immune response to SARS-CoV-2, is where the repertoires were released. HLA class I and class II types, where available, came from metadata supplied by the sample provider rather than from assay-based typing. Subjects who had been exposed to COVID-19, were actively infected with it, or had recovered from it provided the deeply sampled blood TCRbeta repertoires that made up the dataset. The material from the prospective study consisted of cDNA or gDNA derived from T cells, B-cell-depleted T cells, or PBMCs.

Ends trimmed: V by 3 bases, J by 3 bases; bases unmatched to a gene: 5. CDR1 and CDR2 are drawn from the germline V gene (reference sequence): WNHNN, SYGVQD. The CDR3, cysteine through phenylalanine, is 14 amino acids long. The DNA shown is the 42-base CDR3, in frame from base 1. General study outcomes and caveats: The quantity of clinical and demographic metadata differed by source and by participant and was supplied without curation.

At one collaborating source in Seattle, patients were enrolled during active infection and were followed longitudinally through the course of disease. Each collaborating institution followed its own protocols to collect whole blood in K2EDTA tubes. For TCRbeta analysis, collaborators shipped samples in one of three forms: frozen whole blood, isolated PBMCs, or DNA extracted from either of those sample types. This chain joins TRBV10-1 to TRBJ2-7, with TRBD2 identical over 7 junction bases. The source is a woman in her 70s with COVID-19, enrolled during active disease. Sequenced sample: peripheral blood. The sequence in DNA is TGCGCCAGCAGTGATTCTGGGAGGGACTACGAGCAGTACTTC. This gives the protein CASSDSGRDYEQYF.